This T cell receptor beta chain was documented in a study of cytomegalovirus exposure and HLA in healthy donors. Primers: 60 Vbeta forward and 13 Jbeta reverse. Sequencing used immunoSEQ multiplex PCR; TCRdb keeps in-frame clones, though not all of them. The sample yields under 150,000 clones, 73% seen once. Trimming at V came to 6 bases and at J to 1 base, leaving 7 bases not matched to a gene. The germline CDR1 and CDR2 sequences are ENHRY and SYGVKD. CDR3 length: 16 residues. Specimen: PBMCs. The sequence was obtained from a human donor in good health. The chain is built from TRBV10-3 and TRBJ2-5, with 11 nucleotides matching TRBD2. For the CDR3, the DNA is TGTGCCATCAGGTCCGCTAGCGGGGGGACCCAAGAGACCCAGTACTTC. This encodes CAIRSASGGTQETQYF.